This record looks at one TCR beta chain sequence and its context. What it binds is not known. This entry is derived from a study of OX40 agonist ivuxolimab in advanced cancers. Study details: Head and neck, renal cell, melanoma or hepatocellular carcinoma were the cancers that dose-escalation patients had. Males comprised roughly four fifths of the group, whose mean age was approximately 60 years (range roughly 20 to 90). Overall study results and limits: No antigen was identified for the clonally expanded peripheral T cells.

The method was immunoSEQ multiplex PCR; TCRdb's version includes in-frame clones alone and lacks a portion of them. Of fewer than 80,000 clones detected, 85% to 90% appear once; the ten largest clones hold roughly 1.3%. V lost 1 base to trimming and J lost 1 base; unmatched junction nucleotides: 3. CDR3 length: 15 residues. Germline CDR1 and CDR2: SEHNR and FQNEAQ (reference sequence). This rearrangement joins TRBV7-9 to TRBJ1-1; TRBD1 agrees at 7 bases. This TCR derives from an adult with an advanced solid tumor such as melanoma, head and neck, liver or kidney cancer. The starting material was CD4+ or CD8+ T cells sorted from blood, obtained in a trial of the OX40 agonist ivuxolimab. The CDR3 reads CASSLGQGGNTEAFF. Here the CDR3 DNA reads TGTGCCAGCAGCTTAGGACAGGGAGGGAACACTGAAGCTTTCTTT.